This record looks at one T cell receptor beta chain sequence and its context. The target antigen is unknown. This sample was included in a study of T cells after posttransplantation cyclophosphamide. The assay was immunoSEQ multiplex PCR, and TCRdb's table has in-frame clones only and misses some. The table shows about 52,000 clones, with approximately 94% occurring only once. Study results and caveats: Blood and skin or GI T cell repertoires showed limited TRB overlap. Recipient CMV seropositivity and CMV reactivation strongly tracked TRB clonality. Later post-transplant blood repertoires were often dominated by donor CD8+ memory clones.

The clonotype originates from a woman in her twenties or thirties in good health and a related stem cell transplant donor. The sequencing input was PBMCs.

In nucleotides, the CDR3 is TGTGCCAGCAGCTTAGTGATCGGCGGGTCGGGTGAAGCTTTCTTT. It codes for CASSLVIGGSGEAFF. The chain links TRBV7-6 to TRBJ1-1; no clear D gene. The CDR3 length is 15 residues. Germline lookup yields CDR1 SGHVS and CDR2 FNYEAQ. V gave up 1 base and J gave up 7 bases, with 16 bases separating them.